This passage covers 20 T cell receptor beta chains from one sample sequenced in a study of cytotoxic CD8 clonotypes in ibrutinib-treated CLL. The data were produced by immunoSEQ multiplex PCR, yet TCRdb's version contains in-frame clones alone and is incomplete. The table has some 200,000 clones, over 65% seen once. Sequencing used PBMCs, obtained after 12 months of ibrutinib treatment. The receptors were sampled from a human donor with chronic lymphocytic leukemia.

The chain recombines TRBV2 with TRBJ2-3; 8 positions agree with TRBD2. J gave up 4 bases and V 3 bases, and 6 bases lay outside the gene matches. The CDR3 spans 15 residues. Per germline, CDR1 SNHLY and CDR2 FYNNEI. The CDR3 coding sequence is TGTGCCAGCAGTGACTTAGCGGGAAGATCAGATACGCAGTATTTT. It codes for CASSDLAGRSDTQYF.

V gene TRBV19 combines with J gene TRBJ1-5; the D is unclear. Trimming removed 7 bases at V and 2 bases at J, with 24 bases between. CDR3 length: 18 amino acids. Germline lookup yields CDR1 LNHDA and CDR2 SQIVND (reference sequence). The CDR3 DNA reads as TGTGCCAGTACAGATTACGGATTGGGGATATTGCGCAATCAGCCCCAGCATTTT. It codes for CASTDYGLGILRNQPQHF.

This clone appeared a few times. The chain links TRBV30 to TRBJ1-1, with 11 positions matching TRBD1. CDR1 GTSNPN and CDR2 SVGIG come from the germline V gene (reference sequence). Trimming cost V 5 bases and J 4 bases; bases outside gene matches: 0. The CDR3 is 12 residues long. Written as DNA, the CDR3 is TGTGCCTGGGGGACAGGGGGCACTGAAGCTTTCTTT. This sequence encodes CAWGTGGTEAFF.

About this clone: Its ends do not fully match the called genes, so a read error is possible. The V call is TRBV7-2, the J call TRBJ2-3; D uncertain. Germline assignment: CDR1 SGHTA and CDR2 FQGNSA. This CDR3 spans 13 amino acids. CDR3 sequence reads: CASSFGSTDTQYF. In DNA form, the CDR3 reads TGTGCTAGCAGCTTCGGAAGCACAGATACGCAGTATTTT.

Here the CDR3 DNA reads TGCAGTGCTGTTTACAGAGCAGCTTTCTTT. It encodes CSAVYRAAFF. V usage is TRBV20-1 and J usage is TRBJ1-1; no reliable D call. The germline V gene has CDR1 DFQATT and CDR2 SNEGSKA (reference sequence). V was trimmed by 5 bases and J by 10 bases, leaving 11 bases between them. The CDR3 contains 10 residues.

This sequence joins TRBV6-6 and TRBJ2-7, with 7 bases matching TRBD2. Germline-derived CDR1 and CDR2 are MNHNY and SVGAGI (reference sequence). Trimming at V came to 0 bases and at J to 3 bases, leaving 2 bases not matched to a gene. This CDR3 is built from 14 residues. CDR3 sequence: CASSYSASGYEQYF. The CDR3 DNA reads TGTGCCAGCAGTTACTCGGCTAGCGGCTACGAGCAGTACTTC.

The chain couples TRBV6-6 to TRBJ2-7; 9 nucleotides agree with TRBD2. CDR3 length: 13 residues. V gave up 5 bases and J gave up 3 bases; unmatched junction bases: 2. Germline V gene data show CDR1 as MNHNY and CDR2 as SVGAGI (reference sequence). The CDR3 nucleotides are TGTGCCAGCAGTCGTAGCGGGGGCTACGAGCAGTACTTC. The encoded protein is CASSRSGGYEQYF.

The V call is TRBV5-1, the J call TRBJ2-3; tentative D call: TRBD2 (5 bases). The CDR3 totals 14 residues. The germline V and J ends were trimmed by 0 bases and 3 bases, with 8 bases remaining between them. CDR1 is SGHRS, CDR2 YFSETQ, per germline. The chain's CDR3 is CASSLGTGTDTQYF. CDR3 in DNA: TGCGCCAGCAGCTTGGGGACGGGGACAGATACGCAGTATTTT.

This chain links TRBV5-1 with TRBJ2-3; tentative D call: TRBD1 (6 bases). The CDR3 runs 14 residues. Germline V gives CDR1 SGHRS, CDR2 YFSETQ. Trimming pared 0 bases from V and 1 base from J, leaving 6 bases between. The CDR3 spells CASSLDRGTDTQYF. The CDR3 bases are TGCGCCAGCAGCTTGGACAGGGGCACAGATACGCAGTATTTT.

The chain links TRBV6-1 to TRBJ2-3; 9 positions match TRBD2. CDR3 size: 14 residues. J gave up 4 bases and V 7 bases, and 6 bases lay outside the gene matches. CDR1 and CDR2 (germline): MNHNS, SASEGT. The CDR3 DNA reads as TGTGCCAGCAAGCGGCGGGGGGGCTCAGATACGCAGTATTTT. This gives the protein CASKRRGGSDTQYF.

With respect to this clone: Just one base apart from a much larger clone, this may be a read error. The rearrangement links TRBV2 to TRBJ2-2, with D hard to call. This CDR3 region has 11 residues. The V end lost 7 bases, the J end lost 5 bases, and 5 bases lay between the germline ends. Germline CDR1 and CDR2: SNHLY and FYNNEI. For the CDR3, the DNA is TGTGCCAGCAAAACGACCGGGGAGCTGTTTTTT. Its translation is CASKTTGELFF. Supplemented by reference TRBV2 and TRBJ2-2, the full variable domain reads EPEVTQTPSHQVTQMGQEVILRCVPISNHLYFYWYRQILGQKVEFLVSFYNNEISEKSEIFDDQFSVERPDGSNFTLKIRSTKLEDSAMYFCASKTTGELFFGEGSRLTVL.

The chain employs TRBV11-1 and TRBJ2-7, with 7 bases aligning to TRBD2. J lost 3 bases, V lost 3 bases, and 2 bases had no gene match. This CDR3 is built from 13 residues. CDR1 is SGHAT, CDR2 FQDESV, per germline (reference sequence). In nucleotides, the CDR3 is TGTGCCAGCAGCTTTGGGGAGGGCTACGAGCAGTACTTC. Translation: CASSFGEGYEQYF. The variable domain in full, with the rest retrieved from reference TRBV11-1 and TRBJ2-7, is EAEVAQSPRYKITEKSQAVAFWCDPISGHATLYWYRQILGQGPELLVQFQDESVVDDSQLPKDRFSAERLKGVDSTLKIQPAELGDSAMYLCASSFGEGYEQYFGPGTRLTVT.

This clone has just a few counts. The rearrangement joins TRBV7-2 to TRBJ1-2, with 7 positions matching TRBD1. Germline-derived CDR1 and CDR2 are SGHTA and FQGNSA. V was clipped by 5 bases and J by 7 bases; unmatched bases: 1. This CDR3 spans 11 amino acids. In DNA form, the CDR3 reads TGTGCCAGCAGCACAGGGGTTGGCTACACCTTC. Translation gives CASSTGVGYTF.

V is TRBV28 and J is TRBJ2-7, with 9 bases aligning to TRBD1. Germline V gene sequence: CDR1 MDHEN, CDR2 SYDVKM. The CDR3 extends over 15 amino acids. Trimming removed 4 bases from V and 3 bases from J; junction bases left unmatched: 7. This chain's CDR3 is CASSYRGLRFYEQYF. The DNA of the CDR3 is TGTGCCAGCAGTTACAGGGGGCTGAGGTTCTACGAGCAGTACTTC.

The genes are TRBV5-6 and TRBJ1-2, with 7 bases matching TRBD1. Germline V gene data show CDR1 as SGHDT and CDR2 as YYEEEE. CDR3 length equals 16 residues. Trimming took 2 bases from V and 4 from J; bases not matched to a gene: 11. The CDR3 loop is CASSLYDRDHLYGYTF. As DNA, the CDR3 is TGTGCCAGCAGCTTATATGACAGGGATCATCTCTATGGCTACACCTTC.

The chain uses TRBV27 and TRBJ2-3; D is perhaps TRBD1 or TRBD2 (5 bases each). This CDR3 spans 17 amino acids. Between the trimmed V and J ends, which lost 6 bases and 5 bases, there was a span of 24 bases. CDR1 and CDR2 (germline): MNHEY, SMNVEV (reference sequence). Written as DNA, the CDR3 is TGTGCCAGCAGCCCCACTGTCCGGGGACCAGCGATAGATACGCAGTATTTT. As protein: CASSPTVRGPAIDTQYF.

Points on this clone: In the same sample, other DNA sequences code for this CDR3. The genes are TRBV5-1 and TRBJ2-3; 12 nucleotides line up with TRBD2. Trimming took 4 bases from V and 6 from J; bases not matched to a gene: 3. Per the germline V gene, CDR1 is SGHRS and CDR2 is YFSETQ. The CDR3 spans 14 residues. DNA for the CDR3: TGCGCCAGCAGCCCTGGGACTAGCGGGGATACGCAGTATTTT. The encoded protein is CASSPGTSGDTQYF.

V usage is TRBV28 and J usage is TRBJ2-5; 8 nucleotides agree with TRBD2. The length of the CDR3 is 18 residues. The V gene's germline CDR1 is MDHEN and CDR2 SYDVKM. V gave up 4 bases and J gave up 4 bases; unmatched junction bases: 17. The CDR3 bases are TGTGCCAGCAGTTCAAGATCCGGACTAGCCCGCCTTGGAGAGACCCAGTACTTC. This codes for CASSSRSGLARLGETQYF.

The rearrangement links TRBV4-3 to TRBJ1-1; D gene uncertain. The CDR3 loop spans 13 amino acids. Deletions cut 0 bases from V and 10 bases from J, with 12 bases between. The V gene's germline CDR1 is LGHNA and CDR2 YSLEER. The CDR3 region has the DNA TGCGCCAGCAGCCAAGATCGTTCTATCGGAGCTTTCTTT. It translates to CASSQDRSIGAFF.

A few counts support this clone. The chain couples TRBV6-6 to TRBJ1-2, with D tentatively TRBD1 (6 bases). V was clipped by 5 bases and J by 1 base, with 14 bases between them. CDR1 MNHNY and CDR2 SVGAGI come from the germline V gene (reference sequence). This CDR3 is built from 15 residues. The CDR3 reads CASSGTRGGNYGYTF. CDR3 sequence (DNA): TGTGCCAGCAGTGGTACGAGGGGGGGTAACTATGGCTACACCTTC.